The entry below gives a single T cell receptor beta chain sequence along with its context. Its specificity is unknown. TRB cDNA libraries were made by UMI-labeled 5' RACE. Following a re-call of the 5' RACE reads, TCRdb has one entry per CDR3 protein and lacks DNA. The record lists 95,000 to 100,000 distinct CDR3 sequences, of which the ten most abundant hold less than 1.1%. This record comes from a study of CXCR3-negative and CXCR3-positive naive CD8 T cells. Study results and limitations: More hydrophobic TRB CDR3s were found in CXCR3-positive naive cells than in CXCR3-negative naive cells.

The CDR3 runs to 20 residues. Germline CDR1 reads DFQATT; CDR2 reads SNEGSKA (reference sequence). The genes are TRBV20-1 and TRBJ2-5; TCRdb selects TRBD2, and the lack of DNA leaves this call unchecked. Sequenced sample: naive CXCR3+ CD8+ T cells from blood. Subset: CD45RO-CCR7+CD27+CD95- naive CD8+ T cells expressing CXCR3 (TNR3+). The sequence derives from a human donor in good health. Some clones in this sample may be carry-over from other donors' samples. CDR3 in amino acids: CSARVLGIGSGGPGQETQYF.